The table lists the clone carrying this T cell receptor beta chain with many counts. Antigen: not known. This record comes from a study of blood T cells in healthy people across ages. Regarding the study as a whole: Age advanced and TCR beta diversity per million T cells fell, roughly linearly.

Germline CDR1 reads SEHNR; CDR2 reads FQNEAQ (reference sequence). V lost 8 bases, J lost 2 bases, and 12 bases stayed unmatched. The CDR3 runs 16 residues. A second roughly 6 to 11 cycle PCR used barcoded and J-beta primers. Each CDR3 protein gets one entry after TCRdb re-called the 5' RACE reads with MiXCR. Among about 620,000 distinct CDR3 sequences listed, about 21% were seen once. Sequenced: blood. This TCR was recovered from a man between 70 and 80 years old in good health. This chain links TRBV7-9 with TRBJ2-3, with 8 bases matching TRBD2. The CDR3 is CASRSREAVYTDTQYF. CDR3 DNA sequence: TGTGCCAGCCGATCGCGGGAGGCCGTGTACACAGATACGCAGTATTTT.